Here is one T cell receptor beta chain with its context. In its sample, this clonotype was seen a few times. The target of this receptor is not known. No qualities accompany the bases; no much larger clone lies one base away. Sequencing was performed on an Illumina NovaSeq 6000. TCRalpha and TCRbeta cDNA libraries were built by 5'RACE with constant-segment primers, adding sample barcodes and unique molecular identifiers. Trizol reagent was used to extract RNA from every sample. Library amplification was performed in two PCR steps, and a second sample barcode and Illumina TruSeq adapters were introduced in the second step. The libraries were sequenced on an Illumina NovaSeq using 2 x 150 bp paired-end reads. In the authors' own workflow: Demultiplexing of reads and collapsing into UMI-guided consensus sequences were performed with migec v1.2.7. Using mixcr v2.1.11, UMI consensuses were aligned to TRA and TRB V and J templates and then assembled into clonotypes. A clonotype was counted as expanded or contracted only when both edgeR and NoisET called the clonotype significant, with the noise models trained on biological replicates. edgeR calls used a false discovery rate-adjusted p below 0.01 and a log2 fold-change threshold of 1. As an exploratory analysis of dynamics, PCA with hierarchical clustering was applied to max-normalized trajectories of the 1000 most abundant clonotypes. Separately sequenced CD4+ and CD8+ repertoires were used to assign the CD4 or CD8 phenotype of responding clones. TCRdb redid the processing of the public reads, applying fastp at Q25 and MiXCR, and retained in-frame beta chains. Every CDR3 protein is listed once, alongside the most common genes and DNA of its rows. TCRdb, not the authors, supplied the V and J calls. The sample table holds 300,000 to 400,000 distinct CDR3 sequences, of which 28% were seen once. Roughly 12% of the sample comes from the top ten.

The data stem from a study of T-cell memory formation after mild COVID-19 (dated by TCRdb to about 2021). At the level of the whole study: Most TCR sequence clusters were specific to one of the two donors. T-cell clones expanding and contracting after mild COVID-19 in two donors were tracked by longitudinal TCRalpha and TCRbeta repertoire sequencing. The cohort comprised two young, previously healthy adult volunteers, one female and one male. What the study reported, not specific to this receptor: Contracting CD4+ clones appeared mostly in the CM and EM memory subsets, whereas CD8+ clones were enriched in EMRA. Clones that contracted from day 15 to 85 showed balanced CD4/CD8 phenotypes, whereas a second wave of clones that expanded from day 15 to 37 leaned towards CD4+. Some responding clones were detected in pre-infection memory, suggesting pre-existing cross-reactive memory T cells joined the SARS-CoV-2 response. SARS-CoV-2 specificity was not confirmed for the second-wave clones peaking on day 37. Only two mild cases were covered by the study, and larger cohorts that include severe cases with pre-infection samples were considered necessary.

CDR1 and CDR2 are drawn from the germline V gene: SGHTA, FQGNSA. Trimmed from V: 2 bases; trimmed from J: 9 bases; junction bases lacking a gene match: 10. Taken from cysteine to phenylalanine, the CDR3 has 15 residues. Just the 45-base CDR3 DNA is kept, in frame starting at base 1. PBMCs were isolated by Ficoll-Paque density gradient centrifugation. Recombination linked TRBV7-2 to TRBJ2-1; TRBD2 agrees with 7 junctional bases. Sequenced sample: PBMCs or a T cell subset sorted from them (not recorded which). The TCR sequence derives from an adult woman who had mild COVID-19 (a few samples of this study predate the infection). The sample titles of this study are shuffled in the database, so cell type and time point are left out; the donor was told from shared clones. The nucleotide sequence is given as TGTGCCAGCAGCTTATTGGGCGGGAGAATGGCTGAGCAGTTCTTC. The encoded protein is CASSLLGGRMAEQFF.